Detailed here is one TCR beta chain. The antigen is not known. This sample is drawn from a study of T cells in localized non-small cell lung cancer. Study-level points and caveats: Of the tissues analyzed, uninvolved adjacent lung showed maximal T cell clonality, greater than tumor. Blood T cell density predicted longer survival; adjacent-lung clonality, shorter. Out of the top 100 tumor clones, a median around 57 were seen in adjacent lung.

Only in-frame clones appear in the TCRdb table, and some are missing; sequencing was by immunoSEQ multiplex PCR. There are nearly 40,000 clones in the sample; approximately 86% occur only once, and around 3.4% lies in the top ten. Germline V gene data show CDR1 as SGHRS and CDR2 as YFSETQ. V was trimmed by 3 bases and J by 2 bases, leaving 9 bases between them. CDR3 length: 14 residues. This chain joins TRBV5-1 and TRBJ2-1; D may correspond to TRBD1 or TRBD2 (6 bases each). Sequenced material: peripheral blood, taken before any cancer treatment. The receptor was derived from a man aged 18 to 49 with stage I lung adenocarcinoma. The CDR3 coding sequence is TGCGCCAGCAGCTCCGGGGGCCCCTACAATGAGCAGTTCTTC. Encoded protein: CASSSGGPYNEQFF.